This TCR beta chain was obtained from a study of T cells in women clearing cervical HPV infection. Clones were sequenced by immunoSEQ multiplex PCR, and TCRdb holds only the in-frame ones, with some missing. The sample is made up of about 34,000 clones, and the top ten hold over 3% of it. In germline, CDR1 is LGHDT, CDR2 YNNKEL (reference sequence). The CDR3 sequence is 15 residues long. Trimming pared 0 bases from V and 2 bases from J, leaving 10 bases between. Whole-study findings and limits: It is unknown whether associations predate infection; no effector/memory or HPV-specific sorting. A classifier using richness and V gene abundances reached an AUC of around 0.81. CIN3+ cases had significantly higher TCR repertoire richness than controls, but evenness did not differ.

A remark on this clone: The antigen remains unidentified. The read finishes 3 residues shy of the CDR3 end, and the germline J gene is used to complete it.

The clonotype comes from a woman aged 18-70 years with a cervical HPV16 infection that either progressed to CIN3+ or cleared (not recorded which). The V call is TRBV3-1 (or the pseudogene TRBV3-2), the J call TRBJ2-5; no clear D. Input material: blood buffy coat. The part of the CDR3 DNA that was read is TGTGCCAGCAGCCAAGACGGTCGCATTCAAGAGACC. It translates to CASSQDGRIQET. The CDR3, in full, reads CASSQDGRIQETQYF.